The 16 T cell receptor beta chains in this list originate from one sample, sequenced in a study of blood T cell repertoires in COVID-19. The table came from immunoSEQ multiplex PCR; TCRdb's copy has only in-frame clones and leaves some out. This table has 70,000 or so clones, 86% appearing once. Input material: peripheral blood. The receptor source for this set is a man over 45 with acute or convalescent COVID-19.

The chain recombines TRBV15 with TRBJ1-5; possible D gene TRBD1, 5 bases. This CDR3 comprises 14 residues. Germline V CDR1 and CDR2: LNHNV, YYDKDF (reference sequence). The ends were cut back, 6 bases at V and 4 bases at J, with 13 bases in the middle. Here the CDR3 reads CATSFQGVNQPQHF. The CDR3 DNA reads TGTGCCACCAGTTTCCAGGGCGTGAATCAGCCCCAGCATTTT.

CDR3 loop: CASSQAHTGLSLGGNTIYF. CDR3 coding DNA: TGTGCCAGCAGCCAAGCCCACACAGGGCTATCTCTGGGAGGAAACACCATATATTTT. The V gene is TRBV3-1 (or the pseudogene TRBV3-2), the J gene TRBJ1-3; D may be TRBD1 (6 bases). Germline CDR1 reads LGHDT; CDR2 reads YNNKEL (reference sequence). The V gene lost 1 base and the J gene lost 4 bases, with 23 bases spanning the gap. This CDR3 is built from 19 residues.

V is TRBV27 and J is TRBJ2-2; possible D gene TRBD1, 5 bases. V lost 8 bases to trimming and J lost 5 bases, with 15 bases between them. The germline gives CDR1 MNHEY, CDR2 SMNVEV (reference sequence). The CDR3 is 14 amino acids. DNA of the CDR3: TGTGCCAGCGGTGACAGATTGGCTACCGGGGAGCTGTTTTTT. Its protein is CASGDRLATGELFF.

The chain joins TRBV30 to TRBJ2-1; TRBD2 aligns across 10 bases. V lost 1 base, J lost 8 bases, and 5 bases stayed unmatched. Germline V gives CDR1 GTSNPN, CDR2 SVGIG (reference sequence). The CDR3 covers 14 residues. The DNA of the CDR3 is TGTGCCTGGAGTGAGGCTAGCGGGAGCTATGAGCAGTTCTTC. It encodes CAWSEASGSYEQFF.

The genes are TRBV30 and TRBJ2-1; 7 nucleotides agree with TRBD2. Per germline, CDR1 GTSNPN and CDR2 SVGIG (reference sequence). The CDR3 is 12 residues long. V lost 6 bases and J lost 7; bases outside the gene matches: 6. CDR3 residues: CACRGGGNEQFF. CDR3 bases: TGTGCCTGCCGAGGCGGGGGTAATGAGCAGTTCTTC.

The gene calls are TRBV18 and TRBJ1-1; D gene unclear. Trimming stripped 3 bases from V and 2 bases from J, with 16 bases between. CDR3 size: 16 residues. The V gene's germline CDR1 is KGHSH and CDR2 LQKENI. The CDR3 nucleotides are TGTGCCAGCTCACCTCGGGGATGGACGGATAACACTGAAGCTTTCTTT. Residues: CASSPRGWTDNTEAFF.

The CDR3 DNA follows: TGTGCCAGCAGCGTAGCCCTAGCCCTCAGCTATGGCTACACCTTC. Translated, it gives CASSVALALSYGYTF. The chain combines TRBV13 with TRBJ1-2; no clear D. The germline V gene has CDR1 PRHDT and CDR2 FYEKMQ (reference sequence). The CDR3 runs 15 residues. Trimming took 5 bases from V and 4 from J, leaving 17 bases between them.

The chain is built from TRBV5-8 and TRBJ2-5; D is possibly TRBD1 (6 bases). In germline, CDR1 is SGHTS, CDR2 YDEGEE. V was pared by 3 bases and J by 1 base, with 10 bases between. There are 14 residues in the CDR3. CDR3 region: CASSYGQLQETQYF. The CDR3 region has the DNA TGTGCCAGCAGCTATGGACAGCTCCAAGAGACCCAGTACTTC.

Concerning this clone itself: Compared with germline, one end of the junction differs, possibly owing to a read error. The V and J genes are TRBV10-3 and TRBJ2-2; D is possibly TRBD2 (5 bases). Germline loops: CDR1 ENHRY, CDR2 SYGVKD. The length of the CDR3 is 11 residues. DNA of the CDR3: TGTGCCATCAGGGAAGCCGGGAAGCTGTTTTTT. Its protein product is CAIREAGKLFF.

The chain links TRBV18 to TRBJ2-3; no clear D. This CDR3 comprises 15 residues. V lost 3 bases, J lost 1 base, and 11 bases lay in between. Germline V gene sequence: CDR1 KGHSH, CDR2 LQKENI. For the CDR3, the DNA is TGTGCCAGCTCACCGAGGCAGAGAGGCACAGATACGCAGTATTTT. This sequence encodes CASSPRQRGTDTQYF.

The chain carries TRBV2 and TRBJ2-7; 9 nucleotides line up with TRBD1. V lost 10 bases to trimming and J lost 3 bases; unmatched junction nucleotides: 10. This CDR3 has 14 amino acids. CDR1 is SNHLY, CDR2 FYNNEI, per germline. The CDR3 DNA is TGTGCCACCACGGGACAGGGACGTTTCTACGAGCAGTACTTC. Protein sequence: CATTGQGRFYEQYF. Variable domain in full (rest from reference TRBV2 and TRBJ2-7): EPEVTQTPSHQVTQMGQEVILRCVPISNHLYFYWYRQILGQKVEFLVSFYNNEISEKSEIFDDQFSVERPDGSNFTLKIRSTKLEDSAMYFCATTGQGRFYEQYFGPGTRLTVT.

This chain links TRBV27 with TRBJ2-2; D remains unclear. The CDR3 spans 14 residues. Germline CDR1 is MNHEY and CDR2 is SMNVEV (reference sequence). Between the trimmed V and J ends, which lost 3 bases and 5 bases, there was a span of 10 bases. The CDR3 loop reads CASSFSRLTGELFF. Written as DNA, the CDR3 is TGTGCCAGCAGTTTTTCCAGGTTAACCGGGGAGCTGTTTTTT.

This chain joins TRBV5-1 and TRBJ1-1, with 7 bases that match TRBD1. CDR1 is SGHRS and CDR2 is YFSETQ in the germline V gene. CDR3 length: 14 amino acids. J lost 1 base, V lost 0 bases, and 0 bases had no gene match. The CDR3: CASSLGTGNTEAFF. The DNA of the CDR3 is TGCGCCAGCAGCTTGGGGACAGGGAACACTGAAGCTTTCTTT.

This rearrangement joins TRBV6-1 to TRBJ1-1, with D maybe TRBD1 (5 bases). The CDR3 spans 20 residues. Between the trimmed V and J ends, which lost 1 base and 0 bases, there was a span of 24 bases. CDR1 MNHNS and CDR2 SASEGT come from the germline V gene. The CDR3 DNA follows: TGTGCCAGCAGTGAAGTCGGCAGGGATATGTTTAGGTCCTTGAACACTGAAGCTTTCTTT. It codes for CASSEVGRDMFRSLNTEAFF.

The gene calls are TRBV11-2 and TRBJ2-3; TRBD2 is a possible D gene (7 bases). The germline CDR1 and CDR2 sequences are SGHAT and FQNNGV. Between the trimmed V and J ends, which lost 3 bases and 7 bases, there was a span of 14 bases. The CDR3 totals 14 residues. CDR3 region: CASSLVGGPNTQYF. CDR3 in DNA: TGTGCCAGCAGCTTGGTGGGGGGGCCAAATACGCAGTATTTT.

The chain is built from TRBV27 and TRBJ1-5; TRBD1 matches 9 bases. After removal of 4 bases from V and 2 bases from J, the junction contained 6 bases not matched to a gene. CDR1 is MNHEY and CDR2 is SMNVEV in the germline V gene (reference sequence). There are 16 residues in the CDR3. The CDR3 DNA reads TGTGCCAGCAGTTCAACCCGGGACAGGGGCAATCAGCCCCAGCATTTT. It translates to CASSSTRDRGNQPQHF.